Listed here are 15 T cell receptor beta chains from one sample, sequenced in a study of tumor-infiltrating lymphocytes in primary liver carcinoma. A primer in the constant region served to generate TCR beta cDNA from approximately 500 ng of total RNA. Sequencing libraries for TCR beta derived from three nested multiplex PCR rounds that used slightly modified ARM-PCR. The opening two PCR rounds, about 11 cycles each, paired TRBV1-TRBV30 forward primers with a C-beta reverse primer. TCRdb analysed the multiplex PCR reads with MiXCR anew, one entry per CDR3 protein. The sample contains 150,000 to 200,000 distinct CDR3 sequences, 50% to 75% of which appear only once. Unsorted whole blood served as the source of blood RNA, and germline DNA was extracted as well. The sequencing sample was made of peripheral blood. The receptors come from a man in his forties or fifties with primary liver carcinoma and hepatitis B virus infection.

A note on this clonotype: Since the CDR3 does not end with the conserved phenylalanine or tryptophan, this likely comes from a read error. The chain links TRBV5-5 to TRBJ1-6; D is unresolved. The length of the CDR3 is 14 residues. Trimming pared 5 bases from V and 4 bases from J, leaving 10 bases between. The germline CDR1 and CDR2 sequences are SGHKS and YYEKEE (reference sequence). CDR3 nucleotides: TGTGCCAGCAGTTATCAGGCGTATAATTCACCCCTCCACTTA. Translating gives CASSYQAYNSPLHL.

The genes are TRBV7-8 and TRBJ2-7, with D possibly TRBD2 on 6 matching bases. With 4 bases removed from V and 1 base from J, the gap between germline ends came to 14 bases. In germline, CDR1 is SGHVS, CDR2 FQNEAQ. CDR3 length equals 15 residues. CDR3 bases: TGTGCCAGCAGCTCCTTGAGTAGCGGTTCCTACGAGCAGTACTTC. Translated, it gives CASSSLSSGSYEQYF.

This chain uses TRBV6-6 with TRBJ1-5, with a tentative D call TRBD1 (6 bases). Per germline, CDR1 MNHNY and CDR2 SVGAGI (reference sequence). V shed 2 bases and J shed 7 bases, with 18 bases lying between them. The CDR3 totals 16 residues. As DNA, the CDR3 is TGTGCCAGCAGTTACGTAGGGGGGGCTACCAAACAGCCCCAGCATTTT. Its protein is CASSYVGGATKQPQHF.

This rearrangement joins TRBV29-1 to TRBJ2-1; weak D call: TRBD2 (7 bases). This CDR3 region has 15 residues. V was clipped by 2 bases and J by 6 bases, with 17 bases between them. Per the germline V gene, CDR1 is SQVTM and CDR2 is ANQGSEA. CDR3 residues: CSVERLAEGGNEQFF. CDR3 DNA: TGCAGCGTTGAACGGCTAGCGGAGGGGGGCAATGAGCAGTTCTTC.

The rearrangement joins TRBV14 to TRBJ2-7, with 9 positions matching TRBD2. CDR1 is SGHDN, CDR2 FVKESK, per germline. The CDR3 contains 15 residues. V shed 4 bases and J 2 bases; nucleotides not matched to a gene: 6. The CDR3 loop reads CASSRASGVAYEQYF. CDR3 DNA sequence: TGTGCCAGCAGCCGAGCTAGCGGGGTTGCCTACGAGCAGTACTTC.

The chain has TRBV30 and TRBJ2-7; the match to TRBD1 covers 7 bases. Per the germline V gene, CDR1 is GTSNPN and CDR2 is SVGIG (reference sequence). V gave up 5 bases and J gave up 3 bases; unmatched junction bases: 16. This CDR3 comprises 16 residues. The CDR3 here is CAWQPVDRAPDYEQYF. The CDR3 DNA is TGTGCCTGGCAACCGGTCGACAGGGCGCCGGACTACGAGCAGTACTTC.

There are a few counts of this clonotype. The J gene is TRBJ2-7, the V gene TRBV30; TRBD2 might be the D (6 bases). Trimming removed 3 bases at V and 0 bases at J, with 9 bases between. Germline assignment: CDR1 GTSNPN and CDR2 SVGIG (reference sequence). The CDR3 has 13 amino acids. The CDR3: CAWRTSYSYEQYF. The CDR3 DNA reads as TGTGCCTGGAGGACTAGTTACTCCTACGAGCAGTACTTC.

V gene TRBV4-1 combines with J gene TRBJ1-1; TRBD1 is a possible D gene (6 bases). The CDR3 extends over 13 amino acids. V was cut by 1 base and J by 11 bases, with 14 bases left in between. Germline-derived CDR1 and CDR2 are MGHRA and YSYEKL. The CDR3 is CASSQGGDMVAFF. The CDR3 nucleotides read TGCGCCAGCAGCCAAGGAGGGGACATGGTGGCTTTCTTT.

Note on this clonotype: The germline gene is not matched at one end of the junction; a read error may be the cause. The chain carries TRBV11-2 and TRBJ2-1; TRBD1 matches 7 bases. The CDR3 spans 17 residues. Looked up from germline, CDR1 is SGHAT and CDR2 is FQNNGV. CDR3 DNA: TGTGCCAGCAACTTAGATCGTGCAGGGGGAACCTACGATGAGCAGTTCTTC. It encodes CASNLDRAGGTYDEQFF.

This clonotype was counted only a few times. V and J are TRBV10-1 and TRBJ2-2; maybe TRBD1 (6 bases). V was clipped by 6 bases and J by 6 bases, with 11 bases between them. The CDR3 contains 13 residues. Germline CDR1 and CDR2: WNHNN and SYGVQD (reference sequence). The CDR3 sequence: CASRIGQSGELFF. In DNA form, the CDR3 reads TGCGCCAGCAGGATTGGACAGTCCGGGGAGCTGTTTTTT.

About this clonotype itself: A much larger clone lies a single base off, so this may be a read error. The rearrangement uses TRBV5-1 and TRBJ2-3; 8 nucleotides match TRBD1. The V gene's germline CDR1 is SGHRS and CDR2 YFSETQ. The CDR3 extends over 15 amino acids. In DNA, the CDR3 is TGCGCCAGCAACTTGGCGACAGGGGAAACAGATACGCAGTATTTT. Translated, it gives CASNLATGETDTQYF.

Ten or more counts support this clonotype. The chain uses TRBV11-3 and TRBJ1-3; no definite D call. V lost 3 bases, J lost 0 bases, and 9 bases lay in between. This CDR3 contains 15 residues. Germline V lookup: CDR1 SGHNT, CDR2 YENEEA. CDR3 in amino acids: CASSLDGNSGNTIYF. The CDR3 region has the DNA TGTGCCAGCAGCTTGGACGGGAACTCTGGAAACACCATATATTTT.

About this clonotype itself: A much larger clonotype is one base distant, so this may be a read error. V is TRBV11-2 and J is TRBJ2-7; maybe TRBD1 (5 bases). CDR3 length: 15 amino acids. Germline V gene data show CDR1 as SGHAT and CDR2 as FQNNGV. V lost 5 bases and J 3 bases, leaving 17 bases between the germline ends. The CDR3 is CASSQTGIGIYEQYF. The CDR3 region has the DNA TGTGCCAGCAGCCAAACAGGTATAGGGATCTACGAGCAGTACTTC.

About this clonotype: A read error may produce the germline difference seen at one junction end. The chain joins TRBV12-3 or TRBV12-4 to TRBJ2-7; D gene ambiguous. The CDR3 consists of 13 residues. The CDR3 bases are TGTGCCAGTAGTTTTTCGAGTCCGGACGGGCAGTACTTC. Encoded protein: CASSFSSPDGQYF.

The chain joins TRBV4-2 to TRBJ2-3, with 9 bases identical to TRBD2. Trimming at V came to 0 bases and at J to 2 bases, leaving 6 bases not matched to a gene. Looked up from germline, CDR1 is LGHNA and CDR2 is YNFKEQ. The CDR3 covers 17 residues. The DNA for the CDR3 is TGTGCCAGCAGCCAAGATGCCGCTAGCGGGGTCACAGATACGCAGTATTTT. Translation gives CASSQDAASGVTDTQYF.